A single sample gave rise to the 24 T cell receptor beta chains below, sequenced in a study of blood T cell repertoires in COVID-19. Only in-frame clones appear in the TCRdb table, and some are missing; sequencing was by immunoSEQ multiplex PCR. The sample carries 120,000 or so clones, around three quarters recorded once. Sequencing was performed on peripheral blood. The receptors stem from a man in his forties with active or convalescent COVID-19.

This clone was recorded a few times. The rearrangement uses TRBV7-9 and TRBJ1-6; D may be TRBD1 (6 bases). Germline V gene lookup returns CDR1 SEHNR and CDR2 FQNEAQ (reference sequence). Trimming took off 0 bases at V and 0 bases at J, with 6 bases between the two ends. The CDR3 is 16 residues long. In DNA form, the CDR3 reads TGTGCCAGCAGCTTAGCCAGGGGCTCCTATAATTCACCCCTCCACTTT. It codes for CASSLARGSYNSPLHF. The complete variable domain, with remaining parts taken from reference TRBV7-9 and TRBJ1-6, reads DTGVSQNPRHKITKRGQNVTFRCDPISEHNRLYWYRQTLGQGPEFLTYFQNEAQLEKSRLLSDRFSAERPKGSFSTLEIQRTEQGDSAMYLCASSLARGSYNSPLHFGNGTRLTVT.

This clone came up a few times. V is TRBV18 and J is TRBJ2-1; a possible D gene is TRBD1 (5 bases). The germline V and J ends were trimmed by 3 bases and 5 bases, with 5 bases remaining between them. CDR3 length: 12 residues. Germline V gene lookup returns CDR1 KGHSH and CDR2 LQKENI. CDR3 residues: CASSPGHNEQFF. The DNA of the CDR3 is TGTGCCAGCTCACCGGGGCACAATGAGCAGTTCTTC. The complete variable domain, with remaining parts taken from reference TRBV18 and TRBJ2-1, reads NAGVMQNPRHLVRRRGQEARLRCSPMKGHSHVYWYRQLPEEGLKFMVYLQKENIIDESGMPKERFSAEFPKEGPSILRIQQVVRGDSAAYFCASSPGHNEQFFGPGTRLTVL.

This clone occurred once. This sequence joins TRBV7-2 and TRBJ2-1, with 7 bases matching TRBD1. J gave up 9 bases and V 5 bases, and 13 bases lay outside the gene matches. CDR3 size: 15 residues. The germline gives CDR1 SGHTA, CDR2 FQGNSA. CDR3 sequence (DNA): TGTGCCAGCAGCCGGACAGGTGGATCCAGGGGTGAGCAGTTCTTC. Its translation is CASSRTGGSRGEQFF.

This clone was detected many times. The chain is built from TRBV7-9 and TRBJ2-6, with TRBD1 identical over 10 bases. J lost 0 bases, V lost 7 bases, and 9 bases had no gene match. Germline V lookup: CDR1 SEHNR, CDR2 FQNEAQ (reference sequence). This CDR3 has 18 amino acids. CDR3 bases: TGTGCCAGCACCGCAGGACAGGGGGTCGTCTCTGGGGCCAACGTCCTGACTTTC. Translating it yields CASTAGQGVVSGANVLTF.

V usage is TRBV27 and J usage is TRBJ2-1; 13 positions match TRBD2. V shed 5 bases and J 5 bases; nucleotides not matched to a gene: 3. This CDR3 comprises 15 residues. Germline V CDR1 and CDR2: MNHEY, SMNVEV (reference sequence). The chain's CDR3 is CASSGTSGVHNEQFF. DNA for the CDR3: TGTGCCAGCAGTGGGACTAGCGGGGTACACAATGAGCAGTTCTTC.

The chain couples TRBV13 to TRBJ1-2; D unclear. Trimming pared 1 base from V and 4 bases from J, leaving 7 bases between. Germline V gene data show CDR1 as PRHDT and CDR2 as FYEKMQ (reference sequence). This CDR3 has 13 amino acids. Here the CDR3 DNA reads TGTGCCAGCAGCTTAGAGGGAGTCTATGGCTACACCTTC. Residues: CASSLEGVYGYTF.

CDR3 DNA: TGCAGCGTTGACGACCTACTGGGGGGGCAGGGAAACTATGGCTACACCTTC. Translated: CSVDDLLGGQGNYGYTF. This chain links TRBV29-1 with TRBJ1-2; D perhaps matches TRBD1 (6 bases). The V gene lost 3 bases and the J gene lost 2 bases, with 22 bases spanning the gap. CDR1 and CDR2 (germline): SQVTM, ANQGSEA. The CDR3 runs 17 residues. The full variable domain, its missing parts supplied by reference TRBV29-1 and TRBJ1-2, is SAVISQKPSRDICQRGTSLTIQCQVDSQVTMMFWYRQQPGQSLTLIATANQGSEATYESGFVIDKFPISRPNLTFSTLTVSNMSPEDSSIYLCSVDDLLGGQGNYGYTFGSGTRLTVV.

V usage is TRBV5-6 and J usage is TRBJ2-1; 14 bases match TRBD2. Germline V gives CDR1 SGHDT, CDR2 YYEEEE. Losses at the gene ends were 5 bases for V and 0 bases for J; bases not matched to a gene: 4. This CDR3 contains 17 residues. CDR3 sequence (DNA): TGTGCCAGCAGATCAGGGACTAGCGGGAGCTCCTACAATGAGCAGTTCTTC. Translating it yields CASRSGTSGSSYNEQFF.

The chain links TRBV11-1 to TRBJ2-4; a weak D match, TRBD1 (6 bases). Germline V lookup: CDR1 SGHAT, CDR2 FQDESV (reference sequence). This CDR3 region has 16 residues. V shed 5 bases and J shed 0 bases, with 14 bases lying between them. CDR3 in amino acids: CASSQDPGVAKNIQYF. The CDR3, as DNA: TGTGCCAGCAGCCAGGATCCAGGGGTAGCCAAAAACATTCAGTACTTC.

The chain recombines TRBV5-1 with TRBJ1-3; D is unclear. Germline CDR1 and CDR2: SGHRS and YFSETQ. With 4 bases removed from V and 0 bases from J, the gap between germline ends came to 17 bases. This CDR3 has 17 residues. The CDR3 spells CASSPGIAERSGNTIYF. In nucleotides, the CDR3 is TGCGCCAGCAGCCCCGGTATAGCGGAACGCTCTGGAAACACCATATATTTT. Variable domain in full (rest from reference TRBV5-1 and TRBJ1-3): KAGVTQTPRYLIKTRGQQVTLSCSPISGHRSVSWYQQTPGQGLQFLFEYFSETQRNKGNFPGRFSGRQFSNSRSEMNVSTLELGDSALYLCASSPGIAERSGNTIYFGEGSWLTVV.

The V and J genes are TRBV29-1 and TRBJ1-4, with TRBD1 matching 9 bases. With 0 bases clipped from V and 4 bases from J, the junction kept 6 bases outside the gene matches. The CDR3 runs to 16 residues. CDR1 is SQVTM and CDR2 is ANQGSEA in the germline V gene. In DNA form, the CDR3 reads TGCAGCGTTGAAGATATGGGGACAGGGAGTAATGAAAAACTGTTTTTT. This sequence encodes CSVEDMGTGSNEKLFF.

The chain is built from TRBV29-1 and TRBJ1-1; D not resolved. Trimming pared 4 bases from V and 6 bases from J, leaving 15 bases between. The CDR3 spans 13 residues. Germline V gives CDR1 SQVTM, CDR2 ANQGSEA. The CDR3 nucleotides are TGCAGCGTTGGTGGACGGGATAACCCTGAAGCTTTCTTT. Encoded protein: CSVGGRDNPEAFF.

This clone has a single count. The CDR3: CASREQGATEKLFF. CDR3 coding DNA: TGTGCCAGCCGCGAGCAGGGGGCGACTGAAAAACTGTTTTTT. This rearrangement joins TRBV6-5 to TRBJ1-4; 8 bases are a match to TRBD1. Germline-derived CDR1 and CDR2 are MNHEY and SVGAGI. J lost 7 bases, V lost 8 bases, and 9 bases had no gene match. This CDR3 spans 14 amino acids.

The CDR3 coding sequence is TGTGCCAGCAGCCGAGGACTAGCGGGAGAAAGAGGATACCTGAACGAGCAGTACTTC. Encoded protein: CASSRGLAGERGYLNEQYF. The V call is TRBV14, the J call TRBJ2-7; the match to TRBD2 covers 13 bases. V was clipped by 4 bases and J by 5 bases; unmatched bases: 17. CDR1 SGHDN and CDR2 FVKESK come from the germline V gene. The CDR3 extends over 19 amino acids.

The chain is built from TRBV11-3 and TRBJ2-3; D is ambiguous. The germline CDR1 and CDR2 sequences are SGHNT and YENEEA. This CDR3 has 16 residues. The germline V and J ends were trimmed by 4 bases and 0 bases, with 14 bases remaining between them. The DNA for the CDR3 is TGTGCCAGCAGCTCCCATCCCCAGGCTAGCACAGATACGCAGTATTTT. Translating it yields CASSSHPQASTDTQYF.

The CDR3 DNA is TGTGCCAGCAGCCCTCGACTAGCGGGGTCATACGAGCAGTACTTC. Residues: CASSPRLAGSYEQYF. The chain couples TRBV3-1 (or the pseudogene TRBV3-2) to TRBJ2-7; 11 nucleotides line up with TRBD2. The CDR3 has 15 residues. In germline, CDR1 is LGHDT, CDR2 YNNKEL (reference sequence). Trimming took 4 bases from V and 4 from J; bases not matched to a gene: 6.

V and J are TRBV7-2 and TRBJ2-2; D remains unclear. The V and J ends lost 1 base and 2 bases respectively, with 8 bases between them. The germline V gene has CDR1 SGHTA and CDR2 FQGNSA. The CDR3 runs 15 residues. The chain's CDR3 is CASSLDLDNTGELFF. The CDR3 DNA reads as TGTGCCAGCAGCTTAGATCTAGATAACACCGGGGAGCTGTTTTTT.

The V call is TRBV28, the J call TRBJ1-2, with unresolved D. This CDR3 contains 12 residues. V was shortened by 5 bases and J by 2 bases, with 6 bases between the two germline ends. Germline V gene data show CDR1 as MDHEN and CDR2 as SYDVKM. CDR3 region: CASSKRNYGYTF. The CDR3 region has the DNA TGTGCCAGCAGTAAGCGGAACTATGGCTACACCTTC.

The V and J genes are TRBV12-5 and TRBJ2-3; D might be TRBD1 (6 bases). Germline CDR1 reads LGHNT; CDR2 reads FRNRAP. The CDR3 runs to 15 residues. V lost 4 bases and J 2 bases, leaving 13 bases between the germline ends. The CDR3 here is CASGSPQGLTDTQYF. The DNA for the CDR3 is TGTGCTAGTGGTTCGCCACAGGGCCTCACAGATACGCAGTATTTT.

This clone is medium-sized (0.01 to 0.1%) in the sample. The chain carries TRBV5-4 and TRBJ2-7, with 7 positions matching TRBD1. V was clipped by 3 bases and J by 3 bases; unmatched bases: 6. Per germline, CDR1 SGHNT and CDR2 YYREEE (reference sequence). The length of the CDR3 is 14 residues. CDR3 sequence: CASSSQGQLYEQYF. The CDR3 DNA reads as TGTGCCAGCAGCTCCCAGGGACAGCTCTACGAGCAGTACTTC.

The rearrangement links TRBV3-1 (or the pseudogene TRBV3-2) to TRBJ2-3, with TRBD2 identical over 8 bases. The CDR3 runs to 17 residues. The J segment lost 0 bases and the V segment lost 2 bases, leaving 7 bases of the junction unmatched. The germline V gene has CDR1 LGHDT and CDR2 YNNKEL (reference sequence). The CDR3 protein is CASSQYASGLSTDTQYF. The CDR3 nucleotides are TGTGCCAGCAGCCAATACGCTAGCGGGTTAAGCACAGATACGCAGTATTTT.

The chain combines TRBV5-1 with TRBJ2-1; 8 bases are a match to TRBD1. The germline CDR1 and CDR2 sequences are SGHRS and YFSETQ. The CDR3 has 16 amino acids. The J segment lost 0 bases and the V segment lost 6 bases, leaving 8 bases of the junction unmatched. The CDR3 DNA follows: TGCGCCAGCAAGGATCCACAGGGGGGCTCCTACAATGAGCAGTTCTTC. Translating it yields CASKDPQGGSYNEQFF.

The chain couples TRBV29-1 to TRBJ1-1, with a weak D call TRBD1 (6 bases). Germline CDR1 reads SQVTM; CDR2 reads ANQGSEA. V lost 6 bases and J 2 bases, leaving 16 bases between the germline ends. CDR3 length: 14 amino acids. As DNA, the CDR3 is TGCAGCGTGGGGATCCAACAGGGAAACACTGAAGCTTTCTTT. Protein: CSVGIQQGNTEAFF.

The chain joins TRBV7-8 to TRBJ2-1, with 7 nucleotides matching TRBD2. Losses at the gene ends were 4 bases for V and 3 bases for J; bases not matched to a gene: 6. This CDR3 is 15 amino acids long. CDR1 SGHVS and CDR2 FQNEAQ come from the germline V gene. Here the CDR3 DNA reads TGTGCCAGCAGCTCTACCGGGACTATCTACAATGAGCAGTTCTTC. Residues: CASSSTGTIYNEQFF.